These 10 T cell receptor beta chains originate from one sample sequenced in a study of cytotoxic CD8 clonotypes in ibrutinib-treated CLL. Measured with immunoSEQ multiplex PCR; TCRdb has only the in-frame clones, and not every one. Among 150,000 to 200,000 clones listed, roughly 84% were seen once. The material was PBMCs, obtained at disease progression, from a patient treated with ibrutinib. These receptors all stem from a human donor with chronic lymphocytic leukemia.

This sequence joins TRBV18 and TRBJ1-5; 7 bases map to TRBD1. The CDR3 is 14 amino acids. Germline CDR1 KGHSH, CDR2 LQKENI. V gave up 6 bases and J gave up 4 bases; unmatched junction bases: 6. The CDR3 DNA is TGTGCCAGCTCGGACTCAGGGGGGAATCAGCCCCAGCATTTT. This translates into CASSDSGGNQPQHF.

The V and J genes are TRBV5-1 and TRBJ2-7, with 7 nucleotides matching TRBD1. In germline, CDR1 is SGHRS, CDR2 YFSETQ. CDR3 size: 17 residues. J lost 2 bases, V lost 1 base, and 12 bases had no gene match. CDR3 sequence (DNA): TGCGCCAGCAGCTTGTTTGACAGGGAACGACATACCTACGAGCAGTACTTC. Its protein product is CASSLFDRERHTYEQYF.

This chain uses TRBV27 with TRBJ2-7; 9 nucleotides line up with TRBD1. The CDR3 has 15 amino acids. Germline CDR1 reads MNHEY; CDR2 reads SMNVEV (reference sequence). The junction had 10 bases not matched to a gene; V was cut back by 6 bases and J by 4 bases. CDR3 sequence reads: CASRPGTGSFYEQYF. The DNA for the CDR3 is TGTGCCAGCAGGCCTGGGACAGGGAGCTTTTACGAGCAGTACTTC.

The chain recombines TRBV4-1 with TRBJ2-5; 8 bases map to TRBD2. V lost 0 bases, J lost 4 bases, and 10 bases stayed unmatched. The CDR3 is made up of 17 amino acids. The germline V gene encodes CDR1 MGHRA and CDR2 YSYEKL. CDR3 residues: CASSQDSRAGVRETQYF. DNA of the CDR3: TGCGCCAGCAGCCAAGATAGTCGAGCGGGAGTAAGAGAGACCCAGTACTTC.

The CDR3 region is CASSLDTLAGYEQYF. The CDR3 nucleotides are TGTGCCAGCAGCTTAGATACCCTAGCGGGCTACGAGCAGTACTTC. The chain employs TRBV11-3 and TRBJ2-7, with 8 positions matching TRBD2. Germline CDR1 reads SGHNT; CDR2 reads YENEEA. Trimming at V came to 0 bases and at J to 3 bases, leaving 4 bases not matched to a gene. The CDR3 sequence is 15 residues long.

The sample holds one count of this clone. The chain joins TRBV4-1 to TRBJ1-5, with D possibly TRBD1 on 5 matching bases. The CDR3 spans 19 residues. V was cut by 1 base and J by 0 bases, with 19 bases left in between. Germline CDR1 is MGHRA and CDR2 is YSYEKL. The CDR3 sequence: CASSQVRNAGLGSNQPQHF. Written as DNA, the CDR3 is TGCGCCAGCAGCCAAGTTCGGAATGCGGGGCTCGGTAGCAATCAGCCCCAGCATTTT.

This clone has a handful of counts. The gene calls are TRBV4-1 and TRBJ2-6; D possibly corresponds to TRBD2 (5 bases). The CDR3 length is 19 residues. The V and J ends lost 0 bases and 4 bases respectively, with 19 bases between them. Germline V gene data show CDR1 as MGHRA and CDR2 as YSYEKL. The chain's CDR3 is CASSQDGRRIVFGANVLTF. CDR3 nucleotides: TGCGCCAGCAGCCAAGATGGGAGACGCATTGTCTTCGGGGCCAACGTCCTGACTTTC.

This clone was observed once. The V gene is TRBV27, the J gene TRBJ2-1; 10 bases map to TRBD1. V lost 4 bases, J lost 4 bases, and 4 bases stayed unmatched. The CDR3 runs to 15 residues. The germline V gene has CDR1 MNHEY and CDR2 SMNVEV (reference sequence). The CDR3 reads CASSSGTGVYNEQFF. CDR3 DNA sequence: TGTGCCAGCAGTTCTGGGACAGGGGTTTACAATGAGCAGTTCTTC.

As regards this clone: In the same sample, other DNA sequences code for this CDR3. The chain has TRBV27 and TRBJ1-1; TRBD1 might be the D (5 bases). Germline V gives CDR1 MNHEY, CDR2 SMNVEV (reference sequence). V lost 3 bases and J lost 5, with 7 bases in between. The CDR3 runs to 12 residues. The DNA of the CDR3 is TGTGCCAGCAGTTTTCGGGGGACTGAAGCTTTCTTT. Its translation: CASSFRGTEAFF.

This chain connects TRBV10-2 to TRBJ2-7; TRBD2 matches at 7 bases. Trimming removed 8 bases from V and 3 bases from J; junction bases left unmatched: 4. There are 12 residues in the CDR3. Germline CDR1 is WSHSY and CDR2 is SAAADI. Written as DNA, the CDR3 is TGCGCCAGCGCTAGCGGAGGCTACGAGCAGTACTTC. Protein: CASASGGYEQYF.